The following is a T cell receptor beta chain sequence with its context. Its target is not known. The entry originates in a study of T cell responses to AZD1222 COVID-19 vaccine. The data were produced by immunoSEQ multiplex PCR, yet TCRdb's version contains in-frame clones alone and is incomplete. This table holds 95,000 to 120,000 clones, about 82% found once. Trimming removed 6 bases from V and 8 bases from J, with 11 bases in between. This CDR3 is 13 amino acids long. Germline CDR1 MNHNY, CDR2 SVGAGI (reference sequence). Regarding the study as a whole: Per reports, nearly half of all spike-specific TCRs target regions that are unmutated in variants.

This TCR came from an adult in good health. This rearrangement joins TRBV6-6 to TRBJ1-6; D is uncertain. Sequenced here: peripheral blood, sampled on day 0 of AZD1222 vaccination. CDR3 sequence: CASSPVWDSPLHF. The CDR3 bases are TGTGCCAGCAGCCCCGTATGGGATTCACCCCTCCACTTT.